The source of this TCR beta chain is a study of T cell responses to AZD1222 COVID-19 vaccine. This CDR3 comprises 18 residues. The germline CDR1 and CDR2 sequences are SGDLS and YYNGEE. With V trimmed by 4 bases and J by 5 bases, 20 bases remained unmatched. TCRdb's table, derived via immunoSEQ multiplex PCR, lists solely in-frame clones and lacks some. The sample lists about 150,000 clones, 90% occurring once. Of note for this clone: Its matching antigen is unknown.

Study-wide findings and caveats: At baseline, seropositivity was found in only a handful of AZD1222 recipients. Spike was spanned by vaccine-associated CD4 TCRs, with dominance at 160-218 and 743-854.

This clonotype originated in an adult in good health. Specimen: peripheral blood, collected on day 0 of AZD1222 vaccination. The chain has TRBV9 and TRBJ1-2; 7 bases are shared with TRBD1. The CDR3 region has the DNA TGTGCCAGCAGCCCCCATCTGGATAGGGACAGATATACTTATGGCTACACCTTC. Amino acid sequence: CASSPHLDRDRYTYGYTF.